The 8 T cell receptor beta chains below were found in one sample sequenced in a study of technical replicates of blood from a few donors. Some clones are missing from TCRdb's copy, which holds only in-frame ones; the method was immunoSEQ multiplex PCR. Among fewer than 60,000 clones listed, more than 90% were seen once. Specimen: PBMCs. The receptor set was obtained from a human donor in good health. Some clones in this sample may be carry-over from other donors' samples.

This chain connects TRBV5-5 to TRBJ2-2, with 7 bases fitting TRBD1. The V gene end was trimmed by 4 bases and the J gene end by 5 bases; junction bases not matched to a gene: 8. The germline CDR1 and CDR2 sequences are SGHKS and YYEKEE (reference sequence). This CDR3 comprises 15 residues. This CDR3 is CASSPPLTGTGELFF. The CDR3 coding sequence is TGTGCCAGCAGCCCGCCTCTGACAGGGACCGGGGAGCTGTTTTTT.

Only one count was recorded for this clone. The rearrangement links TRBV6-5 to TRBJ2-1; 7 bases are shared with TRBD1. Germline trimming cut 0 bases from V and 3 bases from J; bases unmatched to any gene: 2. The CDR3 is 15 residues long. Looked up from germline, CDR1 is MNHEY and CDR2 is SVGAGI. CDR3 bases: TGTGCCAGCAGTTACTCGAACAGGGGCTACAATGAGCAGTTCTTC. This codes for CASSYSNRGYNEQFF.

The CDR3 DNA sequence: TGCGCCAGCACCGACGTCGGGGGCGGGGGTCCGGAGCAGTACTTC. Its translation: CASTDVGGGGPEQYF. The chain uses TRBV5-1 and TRBJ2-7; possibly TRBD2 for D (7 bases). The germline V gene encodes CDR1 SGHRS and CDR2 YFSETQ. This CDR3 contains 15 residues. Trimming stripped 6 bases from V and 7 bases from J, with 23 bases between.

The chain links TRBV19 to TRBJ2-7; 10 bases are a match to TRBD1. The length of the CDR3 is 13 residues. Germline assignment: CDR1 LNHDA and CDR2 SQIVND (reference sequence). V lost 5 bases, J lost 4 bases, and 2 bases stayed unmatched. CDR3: CASSPDRGYEQYF. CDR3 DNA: TGTGCCAGTAGTCCGGACAGGGGGTACGAGCAGTACTTC.

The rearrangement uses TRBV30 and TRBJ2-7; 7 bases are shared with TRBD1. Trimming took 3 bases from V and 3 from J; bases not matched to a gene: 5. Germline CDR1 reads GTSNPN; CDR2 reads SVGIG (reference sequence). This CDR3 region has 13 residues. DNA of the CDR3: TGTGCCTGGAGGAACAGGGGAATCTACGAGCAGTACTTC. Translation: CAWRNRGIYEQYF.

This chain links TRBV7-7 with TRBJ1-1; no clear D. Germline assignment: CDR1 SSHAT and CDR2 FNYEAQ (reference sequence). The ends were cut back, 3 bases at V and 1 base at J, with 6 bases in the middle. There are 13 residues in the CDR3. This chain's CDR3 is CASSLSENTEAFF. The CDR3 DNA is TGTGCCAGCAGCTTGAGCGAGAACACTGAAGCTTTCTTT.

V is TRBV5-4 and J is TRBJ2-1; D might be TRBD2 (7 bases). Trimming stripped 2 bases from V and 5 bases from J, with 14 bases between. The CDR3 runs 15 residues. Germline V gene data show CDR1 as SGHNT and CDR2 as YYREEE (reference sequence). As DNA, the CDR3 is TGTGCCAGCAGCTTTCCCAGCGGGGACAACAATGAGCAGTTCTTC. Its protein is CASSFPSGDNNEQFF.

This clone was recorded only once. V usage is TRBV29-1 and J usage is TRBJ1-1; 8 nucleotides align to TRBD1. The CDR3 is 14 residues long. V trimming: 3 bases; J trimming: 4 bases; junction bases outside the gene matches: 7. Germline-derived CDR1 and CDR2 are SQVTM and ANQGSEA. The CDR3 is CSVDTGTGGTEAFF. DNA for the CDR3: TGCAGCGTTGACACCGGTACAGGGGGCACTGAAGCTTTCTTT.